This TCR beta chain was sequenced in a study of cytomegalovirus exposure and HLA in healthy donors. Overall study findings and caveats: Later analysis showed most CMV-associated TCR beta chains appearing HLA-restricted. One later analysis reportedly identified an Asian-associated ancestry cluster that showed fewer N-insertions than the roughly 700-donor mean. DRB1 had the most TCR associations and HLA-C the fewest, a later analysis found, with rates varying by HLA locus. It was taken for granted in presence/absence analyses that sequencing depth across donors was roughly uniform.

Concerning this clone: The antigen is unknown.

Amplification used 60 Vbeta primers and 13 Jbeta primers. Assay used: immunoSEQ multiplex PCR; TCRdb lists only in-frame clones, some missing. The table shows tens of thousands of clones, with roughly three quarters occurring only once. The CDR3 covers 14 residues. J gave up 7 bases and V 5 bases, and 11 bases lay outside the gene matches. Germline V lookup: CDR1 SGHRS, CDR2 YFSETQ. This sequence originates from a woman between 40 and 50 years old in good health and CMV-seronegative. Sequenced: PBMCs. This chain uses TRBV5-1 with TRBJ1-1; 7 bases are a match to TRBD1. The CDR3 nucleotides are TGCGCCAGCAGATCTTCAGGGGGAGTTATTGAAGCTTTCTTT. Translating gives CASRSSGGVIEAFF.